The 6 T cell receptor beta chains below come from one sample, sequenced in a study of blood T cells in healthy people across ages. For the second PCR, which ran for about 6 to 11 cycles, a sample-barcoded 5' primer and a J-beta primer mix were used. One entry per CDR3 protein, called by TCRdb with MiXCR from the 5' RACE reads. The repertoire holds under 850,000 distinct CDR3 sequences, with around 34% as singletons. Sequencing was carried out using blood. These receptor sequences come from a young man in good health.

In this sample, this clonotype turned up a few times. The CDR3 DNA follows: TGCAGTGCTGGCCCTAACTATGGCTACACCTTC. Its protein is CSAGPNYGYTF. V is TRBV20-1 and J is TRBJ1-2, with D unclear. The CDR3 runs to 11 residues. V was clipped by 5 bases and J by 0 bases, with 4 bases between them. Germline CDR1 is DFQATT and CDR2 is SNEGSKA (reference sequence).

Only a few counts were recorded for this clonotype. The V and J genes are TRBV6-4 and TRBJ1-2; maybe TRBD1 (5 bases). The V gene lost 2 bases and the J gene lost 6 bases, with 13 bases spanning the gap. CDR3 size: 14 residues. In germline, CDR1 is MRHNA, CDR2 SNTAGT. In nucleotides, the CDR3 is TGTGCCAGCAGTGACGGGGGGGAGAAGGATGGCTACACCTTC. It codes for CASSDGGEKDGYTF.

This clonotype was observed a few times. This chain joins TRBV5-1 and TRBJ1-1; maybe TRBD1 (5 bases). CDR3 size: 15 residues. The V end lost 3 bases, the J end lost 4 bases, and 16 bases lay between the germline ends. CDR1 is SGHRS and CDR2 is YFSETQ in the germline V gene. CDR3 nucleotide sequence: TGCGCCAGCAGCTCTCTCGGGGCTTGGTTCACTGAAGCTTTCTTT. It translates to CASSSLGAWFTEAFF. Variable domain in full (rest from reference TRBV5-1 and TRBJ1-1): KAGVTQTPRYLIKTRGQQVTLSCSPISGHRSVSWYQQTPGQGLQFLFEYFSETQRNKGNFPGRFSGRQFSNSRSEMNVSTLELGDSALYLCASSSLGAWFTEAFFGQGTRLTVV.

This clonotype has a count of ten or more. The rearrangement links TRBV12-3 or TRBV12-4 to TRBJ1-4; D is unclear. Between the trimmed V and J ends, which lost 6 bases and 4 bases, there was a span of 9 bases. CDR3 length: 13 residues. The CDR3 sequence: CASRRGFNEKLFF. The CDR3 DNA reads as TGTGCCAGCAGAAGAGGGTTTAATGAAAAACTGTTTTTT.

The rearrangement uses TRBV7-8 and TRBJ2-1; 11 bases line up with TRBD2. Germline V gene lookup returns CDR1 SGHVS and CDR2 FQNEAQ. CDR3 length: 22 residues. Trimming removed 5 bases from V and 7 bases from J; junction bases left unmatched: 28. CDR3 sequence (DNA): TGTGCCAGCAGCACCGAGAACGGGGGGCGCCCACTAAAACTAGCGGGGGTGAATGAGCAGTTCTTC. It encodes CASSTENGGRPLKLAGVNEQFF.

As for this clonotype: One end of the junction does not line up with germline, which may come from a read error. The CDR3 DNA reads TGTGCCAGCAGCATAGCCGGGACTTACGTCAATGAGCAGTTCTTC. It encodes CASSIAGTYVNEQFF. The chain links TRBV7-9 to TRBJ2-1, with D maybe TRBD2 (6 bases). Germline V gene data show CDR1 as SEHNR and CDR2 as FQNEAQ (reference sequence). This CDR3 has 15 residues.